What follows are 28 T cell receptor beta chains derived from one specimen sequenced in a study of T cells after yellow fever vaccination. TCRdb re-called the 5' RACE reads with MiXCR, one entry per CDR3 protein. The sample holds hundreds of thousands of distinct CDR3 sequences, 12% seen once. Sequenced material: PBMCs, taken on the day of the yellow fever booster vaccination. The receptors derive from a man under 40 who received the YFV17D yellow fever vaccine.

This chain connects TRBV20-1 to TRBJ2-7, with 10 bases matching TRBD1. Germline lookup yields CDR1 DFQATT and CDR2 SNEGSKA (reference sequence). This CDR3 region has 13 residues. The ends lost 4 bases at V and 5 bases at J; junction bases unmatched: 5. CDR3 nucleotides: TGCAGTGCTACCGGGACAGGGGTCCACGAGCAGTACTTC. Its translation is CSATGTGVHEQYF.

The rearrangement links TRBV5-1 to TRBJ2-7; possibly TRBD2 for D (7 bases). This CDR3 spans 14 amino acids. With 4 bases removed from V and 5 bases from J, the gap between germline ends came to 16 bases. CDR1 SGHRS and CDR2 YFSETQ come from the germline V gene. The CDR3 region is CASSPTGRADEQYF. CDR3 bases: TGCGCCAGCAGCCCAACAGGGAGGGCCGACGAGCAGTACTTC.

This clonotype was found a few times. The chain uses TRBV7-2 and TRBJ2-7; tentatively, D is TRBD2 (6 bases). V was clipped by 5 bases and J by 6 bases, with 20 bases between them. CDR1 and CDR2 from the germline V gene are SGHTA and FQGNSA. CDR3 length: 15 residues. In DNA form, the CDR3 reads TGTGCCAGCAGCCCACGTTCTGGGACTTTCCGCGAGCAGTACTTC. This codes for CASSPRSGTFREQYF.

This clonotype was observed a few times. Written as DNA, the CDR3 is TGTGCCAGCAGCGGTCTAGCGGGAGAGCACGGGGAGCTGTTTTTT. Protein sequence: CASSGLAGEHGELFF. J is TRBJ2-2 and V is TRBV7-6, with 10 bases identical to TRBD2. This CDR3 region has 15 residues. Germline V lookup: CDR1 SGHVS, CDR2 FNYEAQ. The V segment lost 5 bases and the J segment 7 bases; nucleotides outside the gene matches: 7.

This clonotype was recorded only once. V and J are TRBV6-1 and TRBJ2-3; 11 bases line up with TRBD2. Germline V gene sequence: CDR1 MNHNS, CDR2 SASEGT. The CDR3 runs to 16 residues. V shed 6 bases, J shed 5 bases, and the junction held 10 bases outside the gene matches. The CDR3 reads CASRILLAGDGDTQYF. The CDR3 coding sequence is TGTGCCAGCAGGATATTACTAGCGGGAGACGGAGATACGCAGTATTTT.

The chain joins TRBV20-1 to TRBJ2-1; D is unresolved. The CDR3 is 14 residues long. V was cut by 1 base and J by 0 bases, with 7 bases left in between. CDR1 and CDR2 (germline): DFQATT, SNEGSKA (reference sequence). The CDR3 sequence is CSARAQISYNEQFF. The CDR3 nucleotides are TGCAGTGCTAGAGCCCAGATCTCCTACAATGAGCAGTTCTTC.

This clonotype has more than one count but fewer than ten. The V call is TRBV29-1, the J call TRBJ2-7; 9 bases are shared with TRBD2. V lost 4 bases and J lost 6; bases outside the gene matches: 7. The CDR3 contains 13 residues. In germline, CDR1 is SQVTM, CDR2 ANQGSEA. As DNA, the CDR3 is TGCAGCGTTGGGCTAGCGGGACCCCTCGAGCAGTACTTC. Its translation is CSVGLAGPLEQYF.

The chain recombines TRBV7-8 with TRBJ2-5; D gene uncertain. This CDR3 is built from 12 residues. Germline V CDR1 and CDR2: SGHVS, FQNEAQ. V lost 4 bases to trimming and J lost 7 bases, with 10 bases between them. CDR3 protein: CASSSNLATQYF. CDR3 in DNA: TGTGCCAGCAGCTCCAACCTTGCGACCCAGTACTTC.

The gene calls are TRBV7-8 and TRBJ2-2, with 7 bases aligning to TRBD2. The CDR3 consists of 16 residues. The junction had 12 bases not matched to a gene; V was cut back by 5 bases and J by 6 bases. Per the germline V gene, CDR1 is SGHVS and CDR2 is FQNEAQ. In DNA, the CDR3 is TGTGCCAGCAGCGCCCGGACTAGTTTTGGATCCGGGGAGCTGTTTTTT. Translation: CASSARTSFGSGELFF.

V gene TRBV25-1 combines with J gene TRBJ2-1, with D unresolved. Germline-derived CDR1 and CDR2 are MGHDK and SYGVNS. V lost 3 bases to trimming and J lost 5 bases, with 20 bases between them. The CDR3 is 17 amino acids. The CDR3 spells CASSEAGTPTPHNEQFF. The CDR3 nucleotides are TGTGCCAGCAGTGAGGCAGGTACCCCTACCCCTCACAATGAGCAGTTCTTC.

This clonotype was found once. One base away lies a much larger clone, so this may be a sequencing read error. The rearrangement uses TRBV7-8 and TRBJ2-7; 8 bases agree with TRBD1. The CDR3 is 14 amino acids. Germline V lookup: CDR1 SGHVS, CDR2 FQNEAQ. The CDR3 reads CVSSRLGQGYEQYF. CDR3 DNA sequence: TGTGTCAGCAGCCGCCTTGGACAGGGCTACGAGCAGTACTTC. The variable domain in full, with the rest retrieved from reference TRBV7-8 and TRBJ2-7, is GAGVSQSPRYKVAKRGQDVALRCDPISGHVSLFWYQQALGQGPEFLTYFQNEAQLDKSGLPSDRFFAERPEGSVSTLKIQRTQQEDSAVYLCVSSRLGQGYEQYFGPGTRLTVT.

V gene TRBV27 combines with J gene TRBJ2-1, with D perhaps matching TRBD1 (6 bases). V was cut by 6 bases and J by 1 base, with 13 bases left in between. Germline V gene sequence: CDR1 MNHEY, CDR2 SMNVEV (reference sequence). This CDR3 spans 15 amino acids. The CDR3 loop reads CASRDQGFSYNEQFF. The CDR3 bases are TGTGCCAGCAGGGATCAGGGGTTTTCCTACAATGAGCAGTTCTTC.

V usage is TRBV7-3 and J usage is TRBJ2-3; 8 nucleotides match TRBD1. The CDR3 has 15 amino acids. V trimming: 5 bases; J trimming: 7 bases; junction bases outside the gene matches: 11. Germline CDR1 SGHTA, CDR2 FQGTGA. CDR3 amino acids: CASSPTGQDTNTQYF. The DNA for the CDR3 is TGTGCCAGCAGCCCCACGGGACAGGACACGAATACGCAGTATTTT.

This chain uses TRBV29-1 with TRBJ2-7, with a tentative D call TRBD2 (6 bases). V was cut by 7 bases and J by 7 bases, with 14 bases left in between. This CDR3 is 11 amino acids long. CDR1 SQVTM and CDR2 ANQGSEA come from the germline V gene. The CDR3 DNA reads TGCAGCGGCGGGACCCTGTGGGAGCAGTACTTC. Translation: CSGGTLWEQYF.

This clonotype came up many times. CDR3 coding DNA: TGTGCCAGCAGGCATACAGGGTCGGGTGGCTACACCTTC. This translates into CASRHTGSGGYTF. The V call is TRBV12-3 or TRBV12-4, the J call TRBJ1-2, with D possibly being TRBD1 (6 bases). V gave up 6 bases and J gave up 7 bases, with 15 bases separating them. This CDR3 is 13 amino acids long.

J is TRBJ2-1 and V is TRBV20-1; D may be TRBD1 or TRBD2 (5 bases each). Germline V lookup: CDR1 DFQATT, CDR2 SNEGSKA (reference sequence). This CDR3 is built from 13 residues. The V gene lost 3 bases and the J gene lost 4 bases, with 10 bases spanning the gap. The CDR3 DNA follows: TGCAGTGCTAGGTCGGGACGTTACAATGAGCAGTTCTTC. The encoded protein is CSARSGRYNEQFF.

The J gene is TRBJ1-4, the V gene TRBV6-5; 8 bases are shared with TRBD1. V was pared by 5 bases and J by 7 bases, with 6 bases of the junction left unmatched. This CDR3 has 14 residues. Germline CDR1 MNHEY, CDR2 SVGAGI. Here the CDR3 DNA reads TGTGCCAGCAGTCCCCGGACAGGGATTGAAAAACTGTTTTTT. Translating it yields CASSPRTGIEKLFF.

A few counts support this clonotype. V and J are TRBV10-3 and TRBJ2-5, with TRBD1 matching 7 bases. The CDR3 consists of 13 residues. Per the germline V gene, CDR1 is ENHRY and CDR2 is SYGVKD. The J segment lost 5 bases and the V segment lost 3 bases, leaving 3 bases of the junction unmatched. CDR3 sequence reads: CAISEGGRETQYF. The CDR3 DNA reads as TGTGCCATCAGTGAAGGGGGCCGGGAGACCCAGTACTTC.

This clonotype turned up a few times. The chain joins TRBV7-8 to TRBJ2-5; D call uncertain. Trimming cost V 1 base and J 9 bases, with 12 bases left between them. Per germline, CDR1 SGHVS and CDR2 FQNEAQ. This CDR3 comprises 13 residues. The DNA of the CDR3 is TGTGCCAGCAGCTTAGAAAGAACGGCGCCCCAGTACTTC. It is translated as CASSLERTAPQYF.

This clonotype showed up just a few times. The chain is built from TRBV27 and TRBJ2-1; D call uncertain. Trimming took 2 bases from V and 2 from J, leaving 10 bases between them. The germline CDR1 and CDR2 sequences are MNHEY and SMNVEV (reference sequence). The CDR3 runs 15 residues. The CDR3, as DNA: TGTGCCAGCAGTTTAGGCGGACCCGCCTACAATGAGCAGTTCTTC. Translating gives CASSLGGPAYNEQFF.

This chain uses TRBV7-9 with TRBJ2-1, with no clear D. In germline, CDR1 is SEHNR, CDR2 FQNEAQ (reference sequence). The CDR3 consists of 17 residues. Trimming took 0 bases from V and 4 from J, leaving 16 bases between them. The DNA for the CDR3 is TGTGCCAGCAGCTTAGCGGTGTCCAGCTCACCTTACAATGAGCAGTTCTTC. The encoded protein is CASSLAVSSSPYNEQFF.

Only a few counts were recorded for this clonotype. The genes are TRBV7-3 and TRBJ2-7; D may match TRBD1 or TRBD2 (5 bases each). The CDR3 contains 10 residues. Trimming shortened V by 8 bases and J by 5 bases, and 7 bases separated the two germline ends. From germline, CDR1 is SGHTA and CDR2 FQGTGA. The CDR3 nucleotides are TGTGCCAGCGGGACGCACGAGCAGTACTTC. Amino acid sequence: CASGTHEQYF.

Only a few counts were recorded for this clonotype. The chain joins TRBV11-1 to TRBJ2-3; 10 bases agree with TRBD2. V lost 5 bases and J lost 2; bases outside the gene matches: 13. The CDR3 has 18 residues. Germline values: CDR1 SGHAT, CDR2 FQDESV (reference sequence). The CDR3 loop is CASSPRSGLAELTDTQYF. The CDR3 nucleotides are TGTGCCAGCAGCCCTAGGTCAGGACTAGCGGAACTCACAGATACGCAGTATTTT.

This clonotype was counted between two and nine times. CDR3 in amino acids: CAKLRGQGEGDTEAFF. DNA of the CDR3: TGCGCCAAGTTACGTGGACAGGGGGAGGGAGACACTGAAGCTTTCTTT. The chain couples TRBV5-1 to TRBJ1-1; 10 nucleotides align to TRBD1. Trimming at V came to 9 bases and at J to 3 bases, leaving 14 bases not matched to a gene. This CDR3 contains 16 residues. Germline values: CDR1 SGHRS, CDR2 YFSETQ. The whole variable domain, remainder taken from reference TRBV5-1 and TRBJ1-1, is KAGVTQTPRYLIKTRGQQVTLSCSPISGHRSVSWYQQTPGQGLQFLFEYFSETQRNKGNFPGRFSGRQFSNSRSEMNVSTLELGDSALYLCAKLRGQGEGDTEAFFGQGTRLTVV.

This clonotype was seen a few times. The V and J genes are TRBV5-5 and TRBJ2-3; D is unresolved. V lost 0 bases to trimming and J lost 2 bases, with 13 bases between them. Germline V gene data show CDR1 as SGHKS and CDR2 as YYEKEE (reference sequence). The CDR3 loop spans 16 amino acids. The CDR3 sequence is CASSLGHEVITDTQYF. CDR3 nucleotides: TGTGCCAGCAGCTTGGGGCATGAGGTGATCACAGATACGCAGTATTTT.

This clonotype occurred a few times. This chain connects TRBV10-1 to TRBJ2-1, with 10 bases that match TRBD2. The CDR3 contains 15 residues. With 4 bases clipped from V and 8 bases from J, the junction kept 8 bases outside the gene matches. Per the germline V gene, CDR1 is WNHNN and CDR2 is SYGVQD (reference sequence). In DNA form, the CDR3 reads TGCGCCAGCAGTGCGGCTAGCGGGAGTTTGGATGAGCAGTTCTTC. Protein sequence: CASSAASGSLDEQFF.

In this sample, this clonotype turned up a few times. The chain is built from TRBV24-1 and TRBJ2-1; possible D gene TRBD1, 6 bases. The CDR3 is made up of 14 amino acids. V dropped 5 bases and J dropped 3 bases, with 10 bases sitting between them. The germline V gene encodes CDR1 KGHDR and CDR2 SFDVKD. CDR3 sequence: CATSAGQHYNEQFF. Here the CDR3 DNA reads TGTGCCACCAGTGCGGGACAACACTACAATGAGCAGTTCTTC.

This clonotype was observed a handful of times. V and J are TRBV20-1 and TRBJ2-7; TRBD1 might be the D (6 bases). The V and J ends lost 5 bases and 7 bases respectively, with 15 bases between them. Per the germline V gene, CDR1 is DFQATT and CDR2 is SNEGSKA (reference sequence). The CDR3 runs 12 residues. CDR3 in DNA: TGCAGTGCTGGGGACAACACTCGGGAGCAGTACTTC. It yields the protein CSAGDNTREQYF.